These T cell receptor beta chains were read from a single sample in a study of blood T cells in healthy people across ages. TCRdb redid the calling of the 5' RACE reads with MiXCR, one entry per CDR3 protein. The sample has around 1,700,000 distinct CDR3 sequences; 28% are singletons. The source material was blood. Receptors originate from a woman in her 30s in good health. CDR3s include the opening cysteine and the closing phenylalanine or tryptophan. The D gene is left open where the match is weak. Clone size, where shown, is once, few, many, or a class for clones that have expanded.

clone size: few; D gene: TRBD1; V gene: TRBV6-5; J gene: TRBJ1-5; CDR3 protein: CASSSLGTGGNRVGNQPQHF; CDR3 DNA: TGTGCCAGCAGTTCTTTAGGGACAGGGGGCAATAGAGTGGGGAATCAGCCCCAGCATTTT
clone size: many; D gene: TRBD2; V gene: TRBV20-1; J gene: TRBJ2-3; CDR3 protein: CSAIAGPRHTQYF; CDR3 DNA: TGCAGTGCCATAGCGGGGCCCCGGCATACGCAGTATTTT
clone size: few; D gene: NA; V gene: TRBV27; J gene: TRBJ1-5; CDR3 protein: CASSLGQLSNQPQHF; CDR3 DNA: TGTGCCAGCAGCTTAGGACAGCTCAGCAATCAGCCCCAGCATTTT
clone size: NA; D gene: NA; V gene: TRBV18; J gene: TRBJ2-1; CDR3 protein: CASSPPVVYNEQFF; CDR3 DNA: TGTGCCAGCTCACCACCTGTCGTTTACAATGAGCAGTTCTTC
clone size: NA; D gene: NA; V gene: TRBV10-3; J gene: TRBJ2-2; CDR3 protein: CAISEERPGELFF; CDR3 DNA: TGTGCCATCAGTGAGGAGAGACCCGGGGAGCTGTTTTTT
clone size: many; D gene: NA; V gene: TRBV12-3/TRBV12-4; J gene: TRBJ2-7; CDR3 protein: CASSFTDNRHYEQYF; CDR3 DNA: TGTGCCAGCAGTTTTACAGATAACAGACACTACGAGCAGTACTTC
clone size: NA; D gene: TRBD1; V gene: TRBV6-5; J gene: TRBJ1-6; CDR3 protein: CASSRQGLDSPLHF; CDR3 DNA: TGTGCCAGCAGTCGACAGGGGCTGGATTCACCCCTCCACTTT
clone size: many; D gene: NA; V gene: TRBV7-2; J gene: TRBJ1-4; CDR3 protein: CASSFTLGHGDEKLFF; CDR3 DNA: TGTGCCAGCAGTTTTACATTGGGACACGGGGATGAAAAACTGTTTTTT
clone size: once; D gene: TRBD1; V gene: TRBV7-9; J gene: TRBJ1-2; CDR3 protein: CASSLEPHRGLDGYTF; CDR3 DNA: TGTGCCAGCAGCTTAGAACCTCACAGGGGGTTAGATGGCTACACCTTC
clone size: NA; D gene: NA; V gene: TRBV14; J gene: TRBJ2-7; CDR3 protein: CASSQIGFEQYF; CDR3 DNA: TGTGCCAGCAGCCAAATTGGTTTCGAGCAGTACTTC
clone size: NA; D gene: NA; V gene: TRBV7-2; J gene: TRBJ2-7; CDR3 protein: CACSLEWAGAYEQYF; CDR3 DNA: TGTGCCTGCAGCTTAGAGTGGGCAGGGGCATACGAGCAGTACTTC
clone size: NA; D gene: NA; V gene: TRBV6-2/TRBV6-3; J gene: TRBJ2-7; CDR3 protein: CASNQGCEQYF; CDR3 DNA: TGTGCCAGCAATCAGGGATGCGAGCAGTACTTC
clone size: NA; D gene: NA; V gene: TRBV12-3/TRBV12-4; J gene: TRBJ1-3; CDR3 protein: CASRDFAGNTIYF; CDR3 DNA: TGTGCCAGCAGGGACTTCGCCGGAAACACCATATATTTT
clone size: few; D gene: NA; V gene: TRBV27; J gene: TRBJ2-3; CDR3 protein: CASNGVNTQYF; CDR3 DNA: TGTGCCAGCAATGGGGTGAATACGCAGTATTTT
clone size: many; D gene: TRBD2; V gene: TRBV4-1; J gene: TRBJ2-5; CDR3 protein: CASSQVKDASGGETQYF; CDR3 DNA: TGCGCCAGCAGCCAAGTCAAGGACGCTAGCGGGGGAGAGACCCAGTACTTC
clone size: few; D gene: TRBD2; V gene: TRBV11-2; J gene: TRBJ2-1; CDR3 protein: CASTTYSGGANEQFF; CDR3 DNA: TGTGCCAGCACCACCTATAGCGGGGGGGCAAATGAGCAGTTCTTC
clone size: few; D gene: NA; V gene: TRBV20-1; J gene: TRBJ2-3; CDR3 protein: CSARDPGVNTDTQYF; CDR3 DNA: TGCAGTGCTAGAGATCCGGGGGTGAACACAGATACGCAGTATTTT
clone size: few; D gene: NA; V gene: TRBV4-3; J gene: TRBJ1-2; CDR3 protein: CASSQDLRPGGNDGYTF; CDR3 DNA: TGCGCCAGCAGCCAAGATCTCCGGCCCGGGGGGAACGATGGCTACACCTTC
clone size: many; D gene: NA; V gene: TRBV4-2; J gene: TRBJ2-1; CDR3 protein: CASSHSSQNNEQFF; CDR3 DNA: TGTGCCAGCAGCCATTCTAGCCAGAACAATGAGCAGTTCTTC
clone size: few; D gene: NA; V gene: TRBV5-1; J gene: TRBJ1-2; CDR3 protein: CASTNTDSYGYTF; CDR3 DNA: TGCGCCAGCACCAATACGGACAGCTATGGCTACACCTTC
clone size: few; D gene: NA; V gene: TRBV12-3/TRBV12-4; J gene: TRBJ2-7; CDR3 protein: CVSSREWSSYEQYF; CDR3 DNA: TGTGTCAGCAGCCGAGAATGGAGCTCCTACGAGCAGTACTTC
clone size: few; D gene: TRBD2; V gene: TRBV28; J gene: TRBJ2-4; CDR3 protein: CASSWGGSKNIQYF; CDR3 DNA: TGTGCCAGCAGTTGGGGGGGGTCCAAAAACATTCAGTACTTC
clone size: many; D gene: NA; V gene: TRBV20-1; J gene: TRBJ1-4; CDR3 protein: CSAWTVDEKLFF; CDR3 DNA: TGCAGTGCGTGGACGGTGGATGAAAAACTGTTTTTT
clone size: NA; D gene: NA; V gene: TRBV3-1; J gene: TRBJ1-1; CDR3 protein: CASSQEPLQAFF; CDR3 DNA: TGTGCCAGCAGCCAAGAACCCCTCCAAGCTTTCTTT
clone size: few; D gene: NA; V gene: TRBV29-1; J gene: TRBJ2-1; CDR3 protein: CSEAEGSNEQFF; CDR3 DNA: TGCAGCGAGGCCGAAGGCTCCAATGAGCAGTTCTTC
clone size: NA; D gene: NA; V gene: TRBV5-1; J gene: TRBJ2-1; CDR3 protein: CASSFNTVVEEQFF; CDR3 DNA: TGCGCCAGCAGCTTTAACACCGTGGTCGAGGAGCAGTTCTTC
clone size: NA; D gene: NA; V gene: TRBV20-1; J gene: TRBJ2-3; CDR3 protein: CSARRDPPDTQYF; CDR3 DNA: TGCAGTGCTCGCCGGGACCCCCCAGATACGCAGTATTTT
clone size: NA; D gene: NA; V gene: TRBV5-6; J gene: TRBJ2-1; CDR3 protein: CASSLFGVSQLDEQFF; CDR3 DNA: TGTGCCAGCAGCTTGTTCGGGGTTTCCCAATTGGATGAGCAGTTCTTC
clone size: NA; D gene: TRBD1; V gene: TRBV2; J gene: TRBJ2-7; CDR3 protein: CASKGQGDERYF; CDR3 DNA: TGTGCCAGCAAGGGACAGGGTGACGAGCGGTACTTC
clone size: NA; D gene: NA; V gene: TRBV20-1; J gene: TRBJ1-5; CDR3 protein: CSAREGTTNQPQHF; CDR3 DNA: TGCAGTGCTAGAGAAGGGACAACGAATCAGCCCCAGCATTTT
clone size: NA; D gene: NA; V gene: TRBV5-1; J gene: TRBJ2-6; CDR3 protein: CASSLATGTGANVRTF; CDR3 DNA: TGCGCCAGCAGCTTGGCCACAGGGACCGGGGCCAACGTCCGGACTTTC
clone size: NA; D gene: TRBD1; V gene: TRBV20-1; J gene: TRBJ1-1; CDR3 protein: CSAGDRALNTEAFF; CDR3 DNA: TGCAGTGCTGGAGACAGGGCGTTGAACACTGAAGCTTTCTTT